This T cell receptor beta chain was retrieved from a study of PD-L1 blockade in urothelial cancer. In this sample, this clone turned up many times. The junction had 4 bases not matched to a gene; V was cut back by 0 bases and J by 9 bases. Germline V lookup: CDR1 SGHRS, CDR2 YFSETQ. The CDR3 is made up of 14 amino acids. PCRs were each spiked with synthetic TCR analog templates. Produced via immunoSEQ multiplex PCR; TCRdb's table is partial and in-frame only. The table includes roughly 63,000 clones, around 86% detected once. Time point indicated: pretreatment peripheral blood. The sequence came from a man aged 65-85 years with urothelial cancer. The chain is built from TRBV5-1 and TRBJ2-2, with TRBD1 matching 8 bases. The sequencing used PBMCs, collected around atezolizumab (anti-PD-L1) treatment. The chain's CDR3 is CASSLGTGIRELFF. In nucleotides, the CDR3 is TGCGCCAGCAGCTTGGGGACAGGGATCCGGGAGCTGTTTTTT.